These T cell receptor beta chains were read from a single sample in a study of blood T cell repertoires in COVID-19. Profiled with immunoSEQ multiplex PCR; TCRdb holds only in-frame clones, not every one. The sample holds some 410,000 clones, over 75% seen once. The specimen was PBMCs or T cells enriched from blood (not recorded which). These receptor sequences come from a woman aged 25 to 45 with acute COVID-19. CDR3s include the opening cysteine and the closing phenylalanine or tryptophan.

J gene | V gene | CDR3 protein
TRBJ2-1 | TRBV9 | CASSVAVYNEQFF
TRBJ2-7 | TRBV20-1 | CSTGNGEQYF
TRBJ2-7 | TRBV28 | CASSFVQGIPYEQYF
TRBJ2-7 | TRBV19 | CASSIGGSGPPYEQYF
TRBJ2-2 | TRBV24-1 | CATSDPGQGAGGELFF
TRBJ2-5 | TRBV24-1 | CATSEPGGRETQYF
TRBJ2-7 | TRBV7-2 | CASSPGTRGREQYF
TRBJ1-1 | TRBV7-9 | CASSVTGQWNTEAFF
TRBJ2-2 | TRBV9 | CASSVRASGGAGELFF
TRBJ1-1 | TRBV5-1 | CASSLGDINTEAFF
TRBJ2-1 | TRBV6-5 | CASSTGTSYNEQFF
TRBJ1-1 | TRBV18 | CASSPPGESTEAFF
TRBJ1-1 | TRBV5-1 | CASSLAVSDWNTEAFF
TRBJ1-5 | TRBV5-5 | CASSLTQGGRGNQPQHF
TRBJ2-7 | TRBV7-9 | CASSPPNRGFYEQYF
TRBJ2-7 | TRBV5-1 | CASSLGYGSYEQYF
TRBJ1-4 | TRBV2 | CASSELDRGGEKLFF
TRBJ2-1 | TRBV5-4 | CASSLSQGAYNEQFF
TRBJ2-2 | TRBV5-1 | CASSLGPANTGELFF
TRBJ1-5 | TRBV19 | CASSTPGLEPQHF